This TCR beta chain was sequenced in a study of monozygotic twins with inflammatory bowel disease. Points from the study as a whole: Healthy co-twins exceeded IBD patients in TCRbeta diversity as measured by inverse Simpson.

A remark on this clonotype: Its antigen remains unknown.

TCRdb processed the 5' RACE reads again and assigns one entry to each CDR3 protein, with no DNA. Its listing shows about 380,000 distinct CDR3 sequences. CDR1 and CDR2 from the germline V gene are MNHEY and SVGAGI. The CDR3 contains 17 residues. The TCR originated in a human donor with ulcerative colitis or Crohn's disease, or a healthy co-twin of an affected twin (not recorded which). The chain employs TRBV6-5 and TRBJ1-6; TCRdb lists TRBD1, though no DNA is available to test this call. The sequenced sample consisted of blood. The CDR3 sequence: CASSYQRQTGDNSPLHF.